This TCR beta chain was sequenced during a study of T-cell memory formation after mild COVID-19. Study as a whole: In these data, TCR clusters were largely donor specific.

This clonotype has just a few counts. TCRdb re-analysed the 5' RACE reads in MiXCR, keeping a single row per CDR3 protein. The repertoire holds 200,000 to 250,000 distinct CDR3 sequences, with roughly 15% as singletons. The germline V and J ends were trimmed by 1 base and 5 bases, with 8 bases remaining between them. Germline lookup yields CDR1 SGHTA and CDR2 FQGNSA. The CDR3 spans 13 residues. This TCR derives from an adult woman who had mild COVID-19 (a few samples of this study predate the infection). Cell type and time point are not known. The genes are TRBV7-2 and TRBJ1-2, with D hard to call. The sample was PBMCs or a T cell subset sorted from them (not recorded which). The CDR3 here is CASSLEGMYGYTF. Written as DNA, the CDR3 is TGTGCCAGCAGCTTAGAGGGAATGTATGGCTACACCTTC.